This TCR beta chain stems from a study of blood T cell repertoires in COVID-19. Study in general: Samples taken during acute and convalescent COVID-19 were collected in the United States, Italy and Spain. In each case, the material was cDNA or gDNA derived from T cells, B-cell-depleted T cells, or PBMCs.

V was cut by 5 bases and J by 5 bases, with 12 bases left in between. Germline-derived CDR1 and CDR2 are MDHEN and SYDVKM. The CDR3 has 13 residues. Cohort 3 donors counted as recovered after two negative PCRs, clearance, or resolved symptoms. Repertoires were generated with immunoSEQ multiplex PCR, while TCRdb's copy carries only in-frame clones and drops some. The data hold 200,000 to 250,000 clones, with roughly 85% observed a single time. The J gene is TRBJ1-1, the V gene TRBV28; D perhaps matches TRBD1 (6 bases). The source is a man aged 30 to 39 who had recovered from COVID-19. Material: PBMCs or T cells enriched from blood (not recorded which). Written as DNA, the CDR3 is TGTGCCAGCAGTCCCACACAGGGAACTGAAGCTTTCTTT. Translated, it gives CASSPTQGTEAFF.